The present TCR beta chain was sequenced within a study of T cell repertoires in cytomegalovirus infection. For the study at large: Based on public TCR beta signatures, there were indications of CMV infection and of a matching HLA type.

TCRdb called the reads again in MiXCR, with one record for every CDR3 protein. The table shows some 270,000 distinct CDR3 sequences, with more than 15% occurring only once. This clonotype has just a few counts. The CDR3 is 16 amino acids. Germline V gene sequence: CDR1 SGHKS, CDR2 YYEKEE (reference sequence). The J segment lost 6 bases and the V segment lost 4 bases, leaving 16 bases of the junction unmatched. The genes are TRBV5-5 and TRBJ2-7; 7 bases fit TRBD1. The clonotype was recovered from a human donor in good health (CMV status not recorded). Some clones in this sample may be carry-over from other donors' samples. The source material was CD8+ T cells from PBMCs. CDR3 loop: CASSRRDSPELGEQYF. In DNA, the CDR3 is TGTGCCAGCAGCCGCCGGGACAGTCCAGAGTTGGGCGAGCAGTACTTC.